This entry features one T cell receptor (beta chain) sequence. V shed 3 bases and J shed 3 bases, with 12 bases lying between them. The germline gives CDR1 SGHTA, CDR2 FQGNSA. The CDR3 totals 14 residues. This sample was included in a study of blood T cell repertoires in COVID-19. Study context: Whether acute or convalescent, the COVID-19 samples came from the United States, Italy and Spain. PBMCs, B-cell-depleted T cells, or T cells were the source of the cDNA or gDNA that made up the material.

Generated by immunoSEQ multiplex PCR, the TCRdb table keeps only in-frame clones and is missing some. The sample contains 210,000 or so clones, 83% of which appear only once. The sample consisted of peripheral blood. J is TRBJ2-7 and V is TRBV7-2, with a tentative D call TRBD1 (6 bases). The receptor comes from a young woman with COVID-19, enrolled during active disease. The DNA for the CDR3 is TGTGCCAGCAGCTTCGGACAGATTAACTACGAGCAGTACTTC. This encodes CASSFGQINYEQYF.